This TCR beta chain was captured in a study of T cells after yellow fever vaccination. This clonotype was observed at least ten times. In making TCR cDNA, 5'RACE template switching added a universal primer site and UMIs to it. TCRdb reanalysed the 5' RACE reads using MiXCR and keeps one entry per CDR3 protein. The repertoire holds 250,000 to 400,000 distinct CDR3 sequences, about 4.5% seen once, with 19% in the top ten. The germline V gene has CDR1 DFQATT and CDR2 SNEGSKA (reference sequence). The CDR3 is 13 amino acids. The V gene end was trimmed by 8 bases and the J gene end by 3 bases; junction bases not matched to a gene: 9.

This chain connects TRBV20-1 to TRBJ1-1, with 7 bases that match TRBD1. The TCR was taken from a man aged 18 to 30 who received the YFV17D yellow fever vaccine. The sample here was PBMCs, taken 15 days after the yellow fever booster vaccination. The CDR3 DNA follows: TGCAGTACGAACAGGGGTGGGTACACTGAAGCTTTCTTT. Translating gives CSTNRGGYTEAFF.